A selection of T cell receptor beta chains follows, all from one sample in a study of T cell repertoires in cytomegalovirus infection. Each CDR3 protein gets one entry after TCRdb re-called the reads with MiXCR. The table has some 390,000 distinct CDR3 sequences, roughly 18% seen once; the top ten hold approximately 10%. The sample consisted of PBMCs. These receptors all stem from a human donor in good health (CMV status not recorded). Some clones in this sample may be carry-over from other donors' samples. Both conserved end residues are part of each CDR3. Fields, in order: D gene, J gene, V gene, clone size, CDR3 protein, CDR3 DNA. D genes are given only for firm matches. Expanded clones get a size class; other rows say once, few or many, or leave the size out.

D gene: .; J gene: TRBJ1-1; V gene: TRBV6-6; clone size: .; CDR3 protein: CASSSNPKFVTQGLTEAFF; CDR3 DNA: TGTGCCAGCAGTTCGAACCCTAAGTTCGTGACCCAGGGGCTAACTGAAGCTTTCTTT
D gene: TRBD2; J gene: TRBJ2-3; V gene: TRBV6-6; clone size: many; CDR3 protein: CASSYLASGTDTQYF; CDR3 DNA: TGTGCCAGCAGTTACTTGGCTAGCGGGACAGATACGCAGTATTTT
D gene: .; J gene: TRBJ2-5; V gene: TRBV28; clone size: many; CDR3 protein: CASSWGVETQYF; CDR3 DNA: TGTGCCAGCAGCTGGGGGGTAGAGACCCAGTACTTC
D gene: .; J gene: TRBJ2-7; V gene: TRBV7-9; clone size: few; CDR3 protein: CASSYLSAQSPYEQYF; CDR3 DNA: TGTGCCAGCAGCTACCTTAGCGCTCAGTCCCCCTACGAGCAGTACTTC
D gene: .; J gene: TRBJ1-4; V gene: TRBV12-3/TRBV12-4; clone size: .; CDR3 protein: CASSFGQAEKLFF; CDR3 DNA: TGTGCCAGCAGTTTCGGGCAGGCCGAAAAACTGTTTTTT
D gene: TRBD2; J gene: TRBJ2-1; V gene: TRBV4-3; clone size: .; CDR3 protein: CASSQDVASGSSYNEQFF; CDR3 DNA: TGCGCCAGCAGCCAAGATGTGGCTAGCGGGAGCTCCTACAATGAGCAGTTCTTC
D gene: .; J gene: TRBJ2-5; V gene: TRBV4-1; clone size: .; CDR3 protein: CASSQGSLAGLKETQYF; CDR3 DNA: TGCGCCAGCAGCCAAGGTTCACTTGCGGGATTAAAAGAGACCCAGTACTTC
D gene: .; J gene: TRBJ2-2; V gene: TRBV7-9; clone size: few; CDR3 protein: CASSLAQSRDTGELFF; CDR3 DNA: TGTGCCAGCAGCTTAGCGCAGTCCCGGGACACCGGGGAGCTGTTTTTT
D gene: TRBD1; J gene: TRBJ1-1; V gene: TRBV20-1; clone size: .; CDR3 protein: CSVGQNRAEAFF; CDR3 DNA: TGCAGCGTGGGACAGAATCGCGCTGAAGCTTTCTTT
D gene: .; J gene: TRBJ1-4; V gene: TRBV7-9; clone size: few; CDR3 protein: CASSLGTVTTNEKLFF; CDR3 DNA: TGTGCCAGCAGCTTAGGGACCGTTACAACTAATGAAAAACTGTTTTTT
D gene: .; J gene: TRBJ1-4; V gene: TRBV6-5; clone size: many; CDR3 protein: CASSPDGNPREKLFF; CDR3 DNA: TGTGCCAGCAGTCCTGACGGAAACCCCCGTGAAAAACTGTTTTTT
D gene: .; J gene: TRBJ1-5; V gene: TRBV6-1; clone size: few; CDR3 protein: CATSIGIAGNQPQHF; CDR3 DNA: TGTGCCACCTCCATAGGAATCGCGGGCAATCAGCCCCAGCATTTT
D gene: .; J gene: TRBJ2-7; V gene: TRBV4-3; clone size: few; CDR3 protein: CASSQTRNEQYF; CDR3 DNA: TGCGCCAGCAGCCAAACCCGAAACGAGCAGTACTTC
D gene: TRBD2; J gene: TRBJ2-1; V gene: TRBV19; clone size: .; CDR3 protein: CASSIVAGGPNNEQFF; CDR3 DNA: TGTGCCAGTAGTATAGTAGCGGGAGGCCCCAACAATGAGCAGTTCTTC
D gene: TRBD2; J gene: TRBJ2-3; V gene: TRBV7-8; clone size: many; CDR3 protein: CASSFVGLASSDTQYF; CDR3 DNA: TGTGCCAGCAGCTTTGTAGGACTAGCATCATCAGATACGCAGTATTTT
D gene: .; J gene: TRBJ2-1; V gene: TRBV7-2; clone size: .; CDR3 protein: CASSLVRAEQFF; CDR3 DNA: TGTGCCAGCAGCTTAGTTCGCGCTGAGCAGTTCTTC
D gene: .; J gene: TRBJ2-7; V gene: TRBV4-3; clone size: few; CDR3 protein: CASSHQTENYEQYF; CDR3 DNA: TGCGCCAGCAGCCACCAGACAGAGAACTACGAGCAGTACTTC
D gene: .; J gene: TRBJ2-5; V gene: TRBV5-1; clone size: few; CDR3 protein: CASSPTGQLQETQYF; CDR3 DNA: TGCGCCAGCAGTCCAACCGGACAGCTTCAAGAGACCCAGTACTTC
D gene: .; J gene: TRBJ1-2; V gene: TRBV10-3; clone size: .; CDR3 protein: CAISESISLGYGYTF; CDR3 DNA: TGTGCCATCAGTGAGTCGATCTCCCTGGGCTATGGCTACACCTTC
D gene: .; J gene: TRBJ1-1; V gene: TRBV20-1; clone size: .; CDR3 protein: CSARDVGGVRWTEAFF; CDR3 DNA: TGCAGTGCTAGAGACGTAGGGGGGGTGAGATGGACTGAAGCTTTCTTT
D gene: .; J gene: TRBJ2-5; V gene: TRBV7-8; clone size: few; CDR3 protein: CASSLRAVAETQYF; CDR3 DNA: TGTGCCAGCAGCTTACGAGCGGTCGCCGAGACCCAGTACTTC
D gene: TRBD2; J gene: TRBJ2-7; V gene: TRBV7-2; clone size: many; CDR3 protein: CASSPQAGGFAYEQYF; CDR3 DNA: TGTGCCAGCAGCCCACAAGCGGGAGGGTTCGCCTACGAGCAGTACTTC
D gene: .; J gene: TRBJ1-3; V gene: TRBV11-2; clone size: .; CDR3 protein: CASTRQLNSGNTIYF; CDR3 DNA: TGTGCCAGCACACGACAGCTCAACTCTGGAAACACCATATATTTT
D gene: .; J gene: TRBJ1-5; V gene: TRBV10-2; clone size: few; CDR3 protein: CASSSGERPQHF; CDR3 DNA: TGCGCCAGCAGCTCAGGGGAACGGCCCCAGCATTTT
D gene: .; J gene: TRBJ2-7; V gene: TRBV20-1; clone size: .; CDR3 protein: CSAREAGSSYEQYF; CDR3 DNA: TGCAGTGCTAGAGAGGCAGGGAGCTCCTACGAGCAGTACTTC
D gene: .; J gene: TRBJ1-1; V gene: TRBV2; clone size: many; CDR3 protein: CACRLRVLWKNTEAFF; CDR3 DNA: TGTGCCTGCCGACTGAGGGTCCTCTGGAAGAACACTGAAGCTTTCTTT
D gene: TRBD2; J gene: TRBJ2-5; V gene: TRBV7-2; clone size: many; CDR3 protein: CASSPIGLAFQETQYF; CDR3 DNA: TGTGCCAGCAGCCCCATCGGACTAGCGTTCCAAGAGACCCAGTACTTC
D gene: .; J gene: TRBJ1-2; V gene: TRBV11-2; clone size: .; CDR3 protein: CASSPPSEGYTF; CDR3 DNA: TGTGCCAGCAGCCCTCCATCGGAAGGCTACACCTTC
D gene: .; J gene: TRBJ1-6; V gene: TRBV4-3; clone size: .; CDR3 protein: CASSQAVGSYNSPLHF; CDR3 DNA: TGCGCCAGCAGCCAAGCGGTGGGATCCTATAATTCACCCCTCCACTTT
D gene: .; J gene: TRBJ1-5; V gene: TRBV12-5; clone size: .; CDR3 protein: CASGLRLAPPYQPQHF; CDR3 DNA: TGTGCTAGTGGTTTGAGGTTGGCCCCACCTTATCAGCCCCAGCATTTT
D gene: TRBD1; J gene: TRBJ2-7; V gene: TRBV6-1; clone size: many; CDR3 protein: CASSLTGMSSYEQYF; CDR3 DNA: TGTGCCAGCAGCCTGACAGGGATGAGCTCCTACGAGCAGTACTTC
D gene: TRBD1; J gene: TRBJ2-3; V gene: TRBV28; clone size: many; CDR3 protein: CASSHGTARADTQYF; CDR3 DNA: TGTGCCAGCAGCCACGGGACAGCTCGGGCGGATACGCAGTATTTT
D gene: TRBD2; J gene: TRBJ2-3; V gene: TRBV4-3; clone size: few; CDR3 protein: CASSQDVGRAEEDTQYF; CDR3 DNA: TGCGCCAGCAGCCAAGATGTCGGGAGGGCCGAAGAAGATACGCAGTATTTT